The clone carrying this TCR beta chain has more than one count but fewer than ten. Its target is unknown. CDR1 and CDR2 (germline): MGHDK, SYGVNS. V lost 5 bases and J 0 bases, leaving 5 bases between the germline ends. This CDR3 is 14 amino acids long. The data originate from a study of T cells after yellow fever vaccination. Notes on the study in general: Subsequent booster samples again held most clones from primary vaccination (nearly 98% CD4, over 80% CD8). Researchers cautioned that FACS-sorted repertoires could harbor abundant clonotypes contaminating from the bulk population.

TCRdb redid the calling of the 5' RACE reads with MiXCR, one entry per CDR3 protein. The data hold 510,000 or so distinct CDR3 sequences, with around 21% observed a single time. The specimen was PBMCs, collected 15 days after the yellow fever booster vaccination. This rearrangement joins TRBV25-1 to TRBJ2-6; no definite D call. The sequence derives from a man aged 25-45 years who received the YFV17D yellow fever vaccine. This CDR3 is CASSSISGANVLTF. The CDR3 DNA follows: TGTGCCAGCAGTAGCATCTCTGGGGCCAACGTCCTGACTTTC.